Each of the 8 T cell receptor beta chains below was sequenced from the same sample in a study of T cells in Graves' hyperthyroidism and ophthalmopathy. The CDR3 regions of TCR beta were amplified from RNA transcripts. Researchers ran a first-round RT-PCR on the TCR CDR3 using the HTBI primer set. One entry per CDR3 protein results from TCRdb running MiXCR on the multiplex PCR reads. The sample has roughly 570,000 distinct CDR3 sequences, 46% seen once. The sample comprised peripheral blood or thyroid tissue (not recorded which). The receptors here all came from a young woman with Graves' hyperthyroidism.

Many counts were recorded for this clonotype. The chain recombines TRBV29-1 with TRBJ2-7; D unclear. V shed 6 bases and J shed 6 bases, with 15 bases lying between them. Looked up from germline, CDR1 is SQVTM and CDR2 is ANQGSEA. CDR3 size: 12 residues. CDR3 region: CSVAPAGSEQYF. CDR3 bases: TGCAGCGTGGCCCCCGCAGGTTCCGAGCAGTACTTC.

The chain couples TRBV12-3 or TRBV12-4 to TRBJ2-6; D may correspond to TRBD1 or TRBD2 (5 bases each). Trimming took 6 bases from V and 3 from J, leaving 12 bases between them. The CDR3 is 15 residues long. The CDR3 nucleotides read TGTGCCAGCAGCCTGGGGGTGGGTGGGGCCAACGTCCTGACTTTC. Amino acid sequence: CASSLGVGGANVLTF.

This chain connects TRBV25-1 to TRBJ2-7; 10 bases are a match to TRBD2. J lost 5 bases, V lost 2 bases, and 6 bases had no gene match. CDR3 size: 15 residues. Per the germline V gene, CDR1 is MGHDK and CDR2 is SYGVNS. The CDR3 here is CASSEGASGSNEQYF. The CDR3 DNA reads as TGTGCCAGCAGTGAAGGGGCTAGCGGGAGTAACGAGCAGTACTTC.

The chain links TRBV6-6 to TRBJ2-7; D is possibly TRBD1 (5 bases). The ends were cut back, 0 bases at V and 2 bases at J, with 17 bases in the middle. The CDR3 loop spans 17 amino acids. CDR1 and CDR2 (germline): MNHNY, SVGAGI (reference sequence). CDR3 amino acids: CASSYSSSRDLPYEQYF. In nucleotides, the CDR3 is TGTGCCAGCAGTTACTCGTCGTCCAGGGATCTCCCCTACGAGCAGTACTTC.

At least ten counts were recorded for this clonotype. CDR3: CASSQGPNRRGVGDEQYF. In nucleotides, the CDR3 is TGCGCCAGCAGCCAAGGTCCGAACCGTCGCGGAGTAGGCGACGAGCAGTACTTC. The rearrangement joins TRBV4-1 to TRBJ2-7, with D unclear. In germline, CDR1 is MGHRA, CDR2 YSYEKL. The CDR3 has 18 residues. Trimming removed 1 base from V and 5 bases from J, with 24 bases in between.

This chain uses TRBV6-5 with TRBJ1-2, with D perhaps TRBD1 (6 bases). The germline V gene encodes CDR1 MNHEY and CDR2 SVGAGI. The ends were cut back, 6 bases at V and 9 bases at J, with 17 bases in the middle. The CDR3 is 13 residues long. The CDR3 reads CASRNTGARSYTF. The CDR3 DNA reads TGTGCCAGCAGGAATACGGGGGCAAGGAGCTACACCTTC.

Concerning this clonotype itself: The conserved final phenylalanine or tryptophan is absent from the CDR3, which likely points to a read error. This chain uses TRBV7-2 with TRBJ2-7; no clear D. The CDR3 sequence is 15 residues long. Per germline, CDR1 SGHTA and CDR2 FQGNSA. V was trimmed by 5 bases and J by 3 bases, leaving 17 bases between them. The CDR3 loop reads CASSQDRAGIYEQYL. The CDR3 DNA reads TGTGCCAGCAGCCAAGATCGGGCAGGAATCTACGAGCAGTACCTC.

This chain connects TRBV25-1 to TRBJ1-5; maybe TRBD1 (6 bases). The CDR3 length is 15 residues. Per the germline V gene, CDR1 is MGHDK and CDR2 is SYGVNS. Deletions cut 3 bases from V and 2 bases from J, with 11 bases between. The CDR3 spells CASSDAPGGNQPQHF. CDR3 DNA: TGTGCCAGCAGTGACGCTCCAGGGGGCAATCAGCCCCAGCATTTT.